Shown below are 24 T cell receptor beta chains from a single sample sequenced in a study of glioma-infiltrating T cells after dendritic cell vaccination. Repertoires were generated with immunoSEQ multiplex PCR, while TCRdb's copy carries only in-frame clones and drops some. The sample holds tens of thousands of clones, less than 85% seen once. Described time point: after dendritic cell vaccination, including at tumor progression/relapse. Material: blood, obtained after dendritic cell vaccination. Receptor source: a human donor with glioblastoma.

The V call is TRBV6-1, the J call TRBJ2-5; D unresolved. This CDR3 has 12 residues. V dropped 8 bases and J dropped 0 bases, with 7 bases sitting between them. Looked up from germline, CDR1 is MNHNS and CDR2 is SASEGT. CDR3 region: CASGLYQETQYF. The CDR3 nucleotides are TGTGCCAGCGGGCTCTACCAAGAGACCCAGTACTTC.

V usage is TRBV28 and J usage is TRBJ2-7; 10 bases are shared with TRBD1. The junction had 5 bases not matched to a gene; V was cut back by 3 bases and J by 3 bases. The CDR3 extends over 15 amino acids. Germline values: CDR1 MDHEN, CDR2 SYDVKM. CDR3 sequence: CASSLLDRGVYEQYF. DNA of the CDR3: TGTGCCAGCAGTTTGTTGGACAGGGGGGTCTACGAGCAGTACTTC.

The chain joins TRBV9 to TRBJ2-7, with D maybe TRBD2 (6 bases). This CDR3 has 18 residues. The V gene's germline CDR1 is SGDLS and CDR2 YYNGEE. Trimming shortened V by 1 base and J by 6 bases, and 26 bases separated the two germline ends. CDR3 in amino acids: CASSVWYPERLGSGEQYF. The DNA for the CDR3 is TGTGCCAGCAGCGTATGGTACCCAGAGAGACTAGGGTCGGGCGAGCAGTACTTC.

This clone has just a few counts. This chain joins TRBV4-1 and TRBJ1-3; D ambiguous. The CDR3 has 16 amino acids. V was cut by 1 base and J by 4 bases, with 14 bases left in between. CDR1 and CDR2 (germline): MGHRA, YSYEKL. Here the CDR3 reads CASSQGEVADGNTIYF. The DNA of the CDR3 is TGCGCCAGCAGCCAAGGGGAGGTGGCAGACGGAAACACCATATATTTT.

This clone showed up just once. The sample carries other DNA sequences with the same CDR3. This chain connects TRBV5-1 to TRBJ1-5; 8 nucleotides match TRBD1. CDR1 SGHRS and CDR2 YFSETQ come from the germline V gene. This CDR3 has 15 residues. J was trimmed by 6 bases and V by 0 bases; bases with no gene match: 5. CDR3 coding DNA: TGCGCCAGCAGCTTGGATGGACAGGGAGGTCAGCCCCAGCATTTT. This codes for CASSLDGQGGQPQHF.

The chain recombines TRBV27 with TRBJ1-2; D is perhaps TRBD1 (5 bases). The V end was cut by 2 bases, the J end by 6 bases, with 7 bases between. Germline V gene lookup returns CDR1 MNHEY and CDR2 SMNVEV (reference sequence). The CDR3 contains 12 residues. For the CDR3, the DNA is TGTGCCAGCAGTTTAAGGGGCAATGGCTACACCTTC. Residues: CASSLRGNGYTF.

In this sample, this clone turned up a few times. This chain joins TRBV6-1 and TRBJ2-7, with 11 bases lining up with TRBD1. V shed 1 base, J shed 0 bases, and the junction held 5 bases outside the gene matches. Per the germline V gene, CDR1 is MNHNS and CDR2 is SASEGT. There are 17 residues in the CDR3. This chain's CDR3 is CASSEVVGQGVSYEQYF. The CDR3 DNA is TGTGCCAGCAGTGAAGTTGTGGGACAGGGGGTCTCCTACGAGCAGTACTTC.

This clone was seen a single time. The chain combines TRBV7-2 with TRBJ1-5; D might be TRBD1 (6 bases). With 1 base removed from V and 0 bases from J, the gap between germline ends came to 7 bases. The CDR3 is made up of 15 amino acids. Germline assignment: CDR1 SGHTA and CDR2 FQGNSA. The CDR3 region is CASSLGTVSNQPQHF. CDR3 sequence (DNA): TGTGCCAGCAGCTTAGGGACAGTTAGCAATCAGCCCCAGCATTTT. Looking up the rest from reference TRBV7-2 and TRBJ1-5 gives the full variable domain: GAGVSQSPSNKVTEKGKDVELRCDPISGHTALYWYRQSLGQGLEFLIYFQGNSAPDKSGLPSDRFSAERTGGSVSTLTIQRTQQEDSAVYLCASSLGTVSNQPQHFGDGTRLSIL.

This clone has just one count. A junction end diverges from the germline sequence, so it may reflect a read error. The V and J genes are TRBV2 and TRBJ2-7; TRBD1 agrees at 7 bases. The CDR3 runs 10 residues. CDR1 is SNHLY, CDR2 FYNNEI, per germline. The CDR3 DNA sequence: TGTGCCAGCAGTGCCAGGGACAGCCACTTC. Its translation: CASSARDSHF.

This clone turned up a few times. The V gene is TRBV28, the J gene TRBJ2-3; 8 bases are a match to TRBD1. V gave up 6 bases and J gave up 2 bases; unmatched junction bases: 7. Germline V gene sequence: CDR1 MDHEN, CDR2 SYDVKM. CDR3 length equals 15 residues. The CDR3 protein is CASSLRDRFTDTQYF. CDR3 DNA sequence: TGTGCCAGCAGCCTCCGGGACAGGTTCACAGATACGCAGTATTTT.

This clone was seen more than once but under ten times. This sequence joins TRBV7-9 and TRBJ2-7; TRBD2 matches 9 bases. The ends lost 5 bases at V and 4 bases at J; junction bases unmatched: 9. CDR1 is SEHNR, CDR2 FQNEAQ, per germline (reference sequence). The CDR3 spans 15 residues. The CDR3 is CASSGKAGGRYEQYF. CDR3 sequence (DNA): TGTGCCAGCAGCGGGAAAGCGGGGGGCAGGTACGAGCAGTACTTC.

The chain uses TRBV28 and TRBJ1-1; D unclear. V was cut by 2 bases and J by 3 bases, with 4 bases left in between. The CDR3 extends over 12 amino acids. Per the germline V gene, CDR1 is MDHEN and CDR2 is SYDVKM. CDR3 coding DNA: TGTGCCAGCAGTTTACGTGACACTGAAGCTTTCTTT. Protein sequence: CASSLRDTEAFF. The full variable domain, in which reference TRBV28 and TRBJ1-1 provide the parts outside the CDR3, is DVKVTQSSRYLVKRTGEKVFLECVQDMDHENMFWYRQDPGLGLRLIYFSYDVKMKEKGDIPEGYSVSREKKERFSLILESASTNQTSMYLCASSLRDTEAFFGQGTRLTVV.

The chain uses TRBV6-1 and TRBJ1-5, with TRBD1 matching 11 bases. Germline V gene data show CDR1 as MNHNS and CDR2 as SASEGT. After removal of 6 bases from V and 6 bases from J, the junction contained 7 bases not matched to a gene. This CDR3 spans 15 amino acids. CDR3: CASRAGQGAGQPQHF. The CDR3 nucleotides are TGTGCCAGCAGGGCTGGACAGGGGGCTGGTCAGCCCCAGCATTTT.

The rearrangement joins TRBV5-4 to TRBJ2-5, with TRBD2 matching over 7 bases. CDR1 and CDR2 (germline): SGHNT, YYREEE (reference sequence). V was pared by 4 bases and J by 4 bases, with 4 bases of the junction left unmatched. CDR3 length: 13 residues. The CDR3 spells CASSPPSGETQYF. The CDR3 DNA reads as TGTGCCAGCAGCCCACCTAGCGGAGAGACCCAGTACTTC.

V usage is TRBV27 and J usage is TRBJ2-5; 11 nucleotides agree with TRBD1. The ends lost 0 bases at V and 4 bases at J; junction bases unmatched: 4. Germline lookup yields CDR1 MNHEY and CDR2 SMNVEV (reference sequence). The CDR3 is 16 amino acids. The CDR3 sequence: CASSLSPDRGRETQYF. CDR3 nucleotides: TGTGCCAGCAGTTTATCCCCGGACAGGGGGCGAGAGACCCAGTACTTC.

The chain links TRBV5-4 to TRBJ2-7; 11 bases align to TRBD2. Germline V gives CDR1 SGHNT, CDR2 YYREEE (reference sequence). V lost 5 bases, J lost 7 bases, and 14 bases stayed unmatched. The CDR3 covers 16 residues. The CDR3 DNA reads TGTGCCAGCAGTCCCGACCTTAGCGGGAGGGCCGGGGAGCAGTACTTC. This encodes CASSPDLSGRAGEQYF.

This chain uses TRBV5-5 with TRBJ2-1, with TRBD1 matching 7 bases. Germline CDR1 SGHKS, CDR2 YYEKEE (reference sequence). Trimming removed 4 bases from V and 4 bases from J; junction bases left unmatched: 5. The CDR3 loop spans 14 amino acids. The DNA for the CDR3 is TGTGCCAGCAGCCCCGGGGACAGTTACAATGAGCAGTTCTTC. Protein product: CASSPGDSYNEQFF.

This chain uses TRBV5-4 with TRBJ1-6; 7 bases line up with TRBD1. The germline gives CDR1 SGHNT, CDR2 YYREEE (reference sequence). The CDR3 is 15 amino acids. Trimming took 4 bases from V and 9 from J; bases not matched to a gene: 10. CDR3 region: CASSPQDREGSPLHF. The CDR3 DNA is TGTGCCAGCAGCCCTCAAGACAGGGAAGGTTCACCCCTCCACTTT. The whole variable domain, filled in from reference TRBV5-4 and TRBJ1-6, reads ETGVTQSPTHLIKTRGQQVTLRCSSQSGHNTVSWYQQALGQGPQFIFQYYREEENGRGNFPPRFSGLQFPNYSSELNVNALELDDSALYLCASSPQDREGSPLHFGNGTRLTVT.

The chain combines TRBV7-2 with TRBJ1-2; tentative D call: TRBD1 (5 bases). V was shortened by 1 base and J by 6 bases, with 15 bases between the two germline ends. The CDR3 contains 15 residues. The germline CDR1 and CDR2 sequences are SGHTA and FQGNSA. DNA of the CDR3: TGTGCCAGCAGCTTAGTCCTCCGGGGGGGAAATGGCTACACCTTC. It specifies CASSLVLRGGNGYTF.

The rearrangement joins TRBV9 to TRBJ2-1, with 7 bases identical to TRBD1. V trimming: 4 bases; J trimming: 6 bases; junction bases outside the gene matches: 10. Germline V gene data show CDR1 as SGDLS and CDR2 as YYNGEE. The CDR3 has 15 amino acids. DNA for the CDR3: TGTGCCAGCAGCCTGAGCAGGGGGAGCGGCAATGAGCAGTTCTTC. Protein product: CASSLSRGSGNEQFF.

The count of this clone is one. CDR3 nucleotide sequence: TGTGCCAGCAGTGGGGGGGGTTACGAGCAGTACTTC. The encoded protein is CASSGGGYEQYF. The rearrangement joins TRBV5-6 to TRBJ2-7, with 7 bases fitting TRBD2. CDR1 is SGHDT and CDR2 is YYEEEE in the germline V gene. The CDR3 is 12 amino acids. V dropped 5 bases and J dropped 4; count of bases not matched to a gene: 3.

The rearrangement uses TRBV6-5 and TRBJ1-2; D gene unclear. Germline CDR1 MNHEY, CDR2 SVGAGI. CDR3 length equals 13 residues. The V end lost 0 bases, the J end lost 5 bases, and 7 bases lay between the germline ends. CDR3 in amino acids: CASSYSPIYGYTF. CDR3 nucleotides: TGTGCCAGCAGTTACTCCCCAATTTATGGCTACACCTTC.

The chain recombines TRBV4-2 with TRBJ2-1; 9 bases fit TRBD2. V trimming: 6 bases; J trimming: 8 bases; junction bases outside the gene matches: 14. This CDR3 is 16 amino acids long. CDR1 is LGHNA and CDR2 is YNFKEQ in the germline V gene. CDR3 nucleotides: TGTGCCAGCAGACCAATGGCGCTAGCGGGGACGGATGAGCAGTTCTTC. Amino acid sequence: CASRPMALAGTDEQFF.

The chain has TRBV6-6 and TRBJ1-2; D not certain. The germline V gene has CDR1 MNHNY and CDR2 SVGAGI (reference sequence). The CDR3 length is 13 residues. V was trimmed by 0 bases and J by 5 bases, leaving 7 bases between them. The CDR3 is CASSYSIEYGYTF. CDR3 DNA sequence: TGTGCCAGCAGTTACTCAATAGAGTATGGCTACACCTTC.